Below, 20 T cell receptor beta chains from the same sample are listed, as sequenced in a study of post-analysis software for immune sequencing data (dated by TCRdb to about 2015). General conclusions and limits of the study: About 5 TRBV segments, including TRBV5-6, TRBV5-1 and TRBV20-1, were significantly more frequent in patients than controls.

What these receptors recognize is not known. Libraries came from PCR. Reads for this sample came from an Illumina HiSeq 2500. Unique molecular identifiers were incorporated into TCR beta cDNA libraries to reduce PCR and sequencing biases. TCRdb reworked the public reads: Q25 trimming with fastp, MiXCR clone assembly, productive beta chains retained. Rows are unified per CDR3 protein, each entry keeping the most common DNA and genes. The sample yields around 250,000 distinct CDR3 sequences; 36% were counted once. The top ten clones comprise around 4.7% of the sample. Specimen: blood. The origin of the receptors is a girl aged 5 to 17 with multiple sclerosis.

As concerns this clonotype: A read error is possible here, since a much larger clone lies one base away. V gene TRBV7-6 combines with J gene TRBJ1-2, with D uncertain. CDR1 and CDR2 from the germline V gene are SGHVS and FNYEAQ. This CDR3 is 13 amino acids long. The CDR3 coding sequence is TGTGCCGGCAGCTTGGGCGAGAGCTATGGCTACACCTTC. Protein product: CAGSLGESYGYTF. The complete variable domain, with remaining parts taken from reference TRBV7-6 and TRBJ1-2, reads GAGVSQSPRYKVTKRGQDVALRCDPISGHVSLYWYRQALGQGPEFLTYFNYEAQQDKSGLPNDRFSAERPEGSISTLTIQRTEQRDSAMYRCAGSLGESYGYTFGSGTRLTVV.

As regards this clonotype: Germline is not matched at one junction end, which may reflect a read error. The chain recombines TRBV20-1 with TRBJ2-5, with 12 bases identical to TRBD1. The J call may be mistaken, given a closer DNA end match to TRBJ2-7. This CDR3 is built from 16 residues. Germline V gene sequence: CDR1 DFQATT, CDR2 SNEGSKA (reference sequence). The CDR3 nucleotides read TGCAGTACTAGCGACCCCGGGACAGGGGGCTCCGGCGAGCAGTACTTC. It yields the protein CSTSDPGTGGSGEQYF.

Note on this clonotype: The junction differs from germline at one of its ends, possibly a read error. The rearrangement uses TRBV5-1 and TRBJ2-1; tentatively, D is TRBD2 (5 bases). Germline V gene lookup returns CDR1 SGHRS and CDR2 YFSETQ. The CDR3 length is 16 residues. The CDR3 nucleotides are TGCACCAGCAGCCCCGGAGTCGCGGGCTCCTACAATGAGCAGTTCTTC. Translation: CTSSPGVAGSYNEQFF.

This chain uses TRBV28 with TRBJ1-2, with D perhaps TRBD1 (5 bases). Per germline, CDR1 MDHEN and CDR2 SYDVKM. The CDR3 consists of 13 residues. Trimming took off 6 bases at V and 6 bases at J, with 14 bases between the two ends. The chain's CDR3 is CASSPGTEDGYTF. The CDR3 nucleotides read TGTGCCAGCAGCCCAGGGACCGAAGATGGCTACACCTTC.

This clonotype was picked up many times. This chain joins TRBV29-1 and TRBJ2-1; 8 nucleotides match TRBD1. Germline values: CDR1 SQVTM, CDR2 ANQGSEA. After removal of 5 bases from V and 3 bases from J, the junction contained 9 bases not matched to a gene. There are 15 residues in the CDR3. CDR3 loop: CSVPPRGQGYNEQFF. CDR3 DNA: TGCAGCGTTCCCCCCCGAGGACAGGGCTACAATGAGCAGTTCTTC.

As concerns this clonotype: This could be a read error, since a much larger clone is one nucleotide away. The J gene is TRBJ1-6, the V gene TRBV4-2; 7 bases map to TRBD1. J lost 5 bases, V lost 3 bases, and 1 base had no gene match. Germline V gives CDR1 LGHNA, CDR2 YNFKEQ. CDR3 length: 14 amino acids. CDR3 amino acids: CASSHGTDNSPLHF. The CDR3 DNA reads TGTGCCAGCAGCCACGGGACAGATAATTCACCCCTCCACTTT.

This rearrangement joins TRBV20-1 to TRBJ2-4; 9 bases agree with TRBD2. Germline V gene data show CDR1 as DFQATT and CDR2 as SNEGSKA (reference sequence). Trimming cost V 1 base and J 8 bases; bases outside gene matches: 6. This CDR3 has 14 residues. In nucleotides, the CDR3 is TGCAGTGCTAGAGTTCCTAGCGGGAACGACATTCAGTACTTC. It translates to CSARVPSGNDIQYF.

This chain connects TRBV7-3 to TRBJ2-3; D unresolved. The V gene's germline CDR1 is SGHTA and CDR2 FQGTGA. CDR3 length equals 11 residues. The ends were cut back, 5 bases at V and 5 bases at J, with 5 bases in the middle. Here the CDR3 reads CASSPRDTQYF. CDR3 nucleotide sequence: TGTGCCAGCAGCCCCCGAGATACGCAGTATTTT. The complete variable domain, with remaining parts taken from reference TRBV7-3 and TRBJ2-3, reads GAGVSQTPSNKVTEKGKYVELRCDPISGHTALYWYRQSLGQGPEFLIYFQGTGAADDSGLPNDRFFAVRPEGSVSTLKIQRTERGDSAVYLCASSPRDTQYFGPGTRLTVL.

To note about this clonotype: Germline and junction disagree at one end, which may indicate a read error. The chain is built from TRBV13 and TRBJ2-3; TRBD1 might be the D (5 bases). The CDR3 is 13 residues long. Germline V gene lookup returns CDR1 PRHDT and CDR2 FYEKMQ (reference sequence). CDR3 DNA: TGTACCAGCAGCTCCCAGGGTGCAGGTACGCAGTATTTT. Amino acid sequence: CTSSSQGAGTQYF.

Regarding this clonotype: One end of the junction is discordant with germline, which a read error may explain. J is TRBJ2-7 and V is TRBV4-2, with D unclear. This CDR3 spans 15 amino acids. Germline loops: CDR1 LGHNA, CDR2 YNFKEQ. In DNA, the CDR3 is TGTGCCTGCAGCCAAGAGCGCGAGGAGCCCTACGAGCAGTACTTC. Protein product: CACSQEREEPYEQYF.

This clonotype was picked up many times. CDR3 sequence reads: CASSQQLAATDTQYF. The CDR3 region has the DNA TGTGCCAGCAGCCAACAGCTAGCTGCCACAGATACGCAGTATTTT. This chain uses TRBV14 with TRBJ2-3, with D possibly being TRBD2 (5 bases). V gave up 2 bases and J gave up 2 bases, with 11 bases separating them. Germline CDR1 and CDR2: SGHDN and FVKESK. The CDR3 consists of 15 residues.

The genes are TRBV29-1 and TRBJ2-3; D tentatively fits TRBD1 or TRBD2 (5 bases each). Per the germline V gene, CDR1 is SQVTM and CDR2 is ANQGSEA. Trimming left V 6 bases short and J 0 bases short, with 13 bases between. This CDR3 has 14 amino acids. The CDR3 protein is CSVSVGVSTDTQYF. The CDR3 DNA is TGCAGCGTCTCCGTGGGGGTTAGCACAGATACGCAGTATTTT.

The V call is TRBV20-1, the J call TRBJ2-5, with D possibly matching TRBD2 (5 bases). Per germline, CDR1 DFQATT and CDR2 SNEGSKA (reference sequence). V lost 0 bases to trimming and J lost 4 bases, with 12 bases between them. CDR3 length: 14 residues. CDR3 coding DNA: TGCAGTGCTAGAGATTCGGGGTTACGAGAGACCCAGTACTTC. This encodes CSARDSGLRETQYF.

This clonotype was detected many times. The rearrangement links TRBV29-1 to TRBJ2-1; 9 nucleotides line up with TRBD2. Trimming removed 3 bases from V and 1 base from J; junction bases left unmatched: 1. Per germline, CDR1 SQVTM and CDR2 ANQGSEA. The CDR3 sequence is 14 residues long. CDR3 coding DNA: TGCAGCGTTGAGACTAGCGGTTCCTACAATGAGCAGTTCTTC. Its protein product is CSVETSGSYNEQFF.

Concerning this clonotype itself: At one of its ends the junction is not consistent with the germline gene, which may arise from a read error. The J gene is TRBJ2-4, the V gene TRBV4-1; D remains unclear. The CDR3 extends over 17 amino acids. The V gene's germline CDR1 is MGHRA and CDR2 YSYEKL. The CDR3 DNA is TGCGCCAGCAGCCAAGACTCCAAGGGCGTGTCCAAAAGCATTCAGTACTTC. Its translation: CASSQDSKGVSKSIQYF.

The chain uses TRBV4-1 and TRBJ2-3, with 7 bases aligning to TRBD2. Germline V gives CDR1 MGHRA, CDR2 YSYEKL. V gave up 4 bases and J gave up 3 bases; unmatched junction bases: 7. CDR3 length: 15 residues. In DNA, the CDR3 is TGCGCCAGCAGCCGAATCGACGGGAGGACAGATACGCAGTATTTT. Translation gives CASSRIDGRTDTQYF.

As to this clonotype: At one end, the junction sequence differs from germline, possibly due to a read error. This chain links TRBV6-2 or TRBV6-3 with TRBJ1-1; no clear D. Germline-derived CDR1 and CDR2 are MNHEY and SVGEGT. This CDR3 has 13 residues. CDR3 coding DNA: TGTGCCGGCAGCTGGACGGAGAACACTGAAGCTTTCTTT. It is translated as CAGSWTENTEAFF.

As concerns this clonotype: This may be a read error, as it is one base from a much larger clone. The chain recombines TRBV7-9 with TRBJ2-4; the match to TRBD1 covers 9 bases. The CDR3 consists of 17 residues. V lost 8 bases and J lost 1; bases outside the gene matches: 12. Germline values: CDR1 SEHNR, CDR2 FQNEAQ (reference sequence). CDR3 sequence: CASCLQGAHNAKNIQYF. The CDR3 DNA reads as TGTGCCAGCTGCCTACAGGGGGCCCATAACGCCAAAAACATTCAGTACTTC. The whole variable domain, remainder taken from reference TRBV7-9 and TRBJ2-4, is DTGVSQNPRHKITKRGQNVTFRCDPISEHNRLYWYRQTLGQGPEFLTYFQNEAQLEKSRLLSDRFSAERPKGSFSTLEIQRTEQGDSAMYLCASCLQGAHNAKNIQYFGAGTRLSVL.

This clonotype was seen only a few times. CDR3 DNA sequence: TGTGCCAGCAGCCGACCATGGGATGAGCAGTTCTTC. The encoded protein is CASSRPWDEQFF. This chain uses TRBV7-9 with TRBJ2-1; no firm D call. Germline CDR1 SEHNR, CDR2 FQNEAQ (reference sequence). The V gene lost 5 bases and the J gene lost 8 bases, with 10 bases spanning the gap. There are 12 residues in the CDR3. Complete variable domain (other parts from reference TRBV7-9 and TRBJ2-1): DTGVSQNPRHKITKRGQNVTFRCDPISEHNRLYWYRQTLGQGPEFLTYFQNEAQLEKSRLLSDRFSAERPKGSFSTLEIQRTEQGDSAMYLCASSRPWDEQFFGPGTRLTVL.

The chain carries TRBV5-1 and TRBJ1-1; possibly TRBD1 for D (6 bases). The CDR3 loop spans 14 amino acids. Germline CDR1 SGHRS, CDR2 YFSETQ. V was clipped by 4 bases and J by 5 bases, with 15 bases between them. The CDR3, as DNA: TGCGCCAGCAGCATCGACAACAGGGAGACTGAAGCTTTCTTT. Translated, it gives CASSIDNRETEAFF.